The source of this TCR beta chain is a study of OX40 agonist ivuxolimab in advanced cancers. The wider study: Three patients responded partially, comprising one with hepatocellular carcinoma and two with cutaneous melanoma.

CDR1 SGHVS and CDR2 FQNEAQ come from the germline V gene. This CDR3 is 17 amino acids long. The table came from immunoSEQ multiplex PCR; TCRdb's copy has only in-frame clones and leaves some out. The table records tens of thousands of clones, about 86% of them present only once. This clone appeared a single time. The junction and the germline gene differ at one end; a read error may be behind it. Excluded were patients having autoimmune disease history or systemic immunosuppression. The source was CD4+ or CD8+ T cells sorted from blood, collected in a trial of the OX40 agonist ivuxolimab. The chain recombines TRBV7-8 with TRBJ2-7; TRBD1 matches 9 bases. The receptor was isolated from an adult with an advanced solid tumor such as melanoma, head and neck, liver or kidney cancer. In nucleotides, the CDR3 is TGTGCCAGCAGCCCGAGGACACCGGGACAGGGCTCCCACGAGCAGTACTTC. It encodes CASSPRTPGQGSHEQYF.